This T cell receptor (beta chain) was documented in a study of lymphopenia after photon versus proton radiotherapy. Study-level points and caveats: Proton therapy kept repertoires fairly stable, unlike photons, which gained effector/memory cells. Better survival with proton therapy was suggested as possible, not demonstrated.

This clone was counted ten times or more. The antigen is unknown. Using immunoSEQ multiplex PCR, the repertoire was profiled, and TCRdb retains in-frame clones only, with some absent. The sample holds about 70,000 clones, more than 75% seen once. This sequence originates from an elderly man with esophageal cancer. Source: peripheral blood, taken from a patient treated with proton-based radiotherapy.

CDR3 nucleotide sequence: TGTGCCAGCAGCCAAGCCAGACAGGCTGTGGAGTACTTC. Residues: CASSQARQAVEYF. The genes are TRBV16 and TRBJ2-4, with TRBD1 as a possible D gene (6 bases). The germline CDR1 and CDR2 sequences are KGHSY and FQNENV. The CDR3 totals 13 residues. V was trimmed by 2 bases and J by 14 bases, leaving 16 bases between them.